A selection of T cell receptor beta chains follows, all from one sample in a study of blood T cells in healthy people across ages. TCRdb redid the calling of the 5' RACE reads with MiXCR, one entry per CDR3 protein. Of about 770,000 distinct CDR3 sequences listed, approximately 48% are singletons. The sequenced sample was blood. These receptors were obtained from a man between 60 and 70 years old in good health. Both conserved end residues are trimmed from each CDR3. The order of the fields is J gene, V gene, CDR3 protein.

TRBJ2-5 TRBV6-5 ASSGGTGVETQY
TRBJ2-1 TRBV20-1 SAREGGTFNNEQF
TRBJ2-5 TRBV7-9 ASSLVPAEETQY
TRBJ1-6 TRBV5-1 ASSLPTGTNSPLH
TRBJ2-5 TRBV28 ASSSPGTSGGAKTQY
TRBJ2-4 TRBV11-3 ASRPGGEVDIQY
TRBJ2-1 TRBV29-1 SVDLAGGGEQF
TRBJ2-6 TRBV5-1 ASTVWGFGANVLT
TRBJ2-1 TRBV20-1 SARDSFLRQGADEQF
TRBJ2-5 TRBV7-2 ASSRLGAETQY
TRBJ2-7 TRBV28 ASSLVKPGPYEQY
TRBJ2-1 TRBV11-2 ASSPSGTGLTKGSYNEQF
TRBJ1-5 TRBV7-9 ASSTGQGGGQPQH
TRBJ2-2 TRBV7-2 ASSQDRPNTGELF
TRBJ2-4 TRBV28 ASSRDIGQNIQY
TRBJ1-5 TRBV7-2 ASSFSPGWGQPQH